This T cell receptor beta chain emerged from a study of CD8 T cells in ankylosing spondylitis. From the 5' RACE reads, TCRdb called clonotypes with MiXCR, one entry per CDR3 protein. The sample records approximately 550,000 distinct CDR3 sequences, roughly 13% being singletons. Comment on this clonotype: Antigen: not known.

V was pared by 4 bases and J by 1 base, with 11 bases between. CDR3 length equals 14 residues. The germline V gene has CDR1 SEHNR and CDR2 FQNEAQ (reference sequence). Findings and caveats of the study: Eight highly homologous variants made up a TCR beta motif, and this motif appeared characteristic of ankylosing spondylitis blood.

V is TRBV7-9 and J is TRBJ2-7, with no clear D. The sequencing sample was made of blood, either unsorted or a sorted T cell fraction (not recorded which). The sequence derives from a male donor with ankylosing spondylitis. CDR3 DNA: TGTGCCAGCAGCTCCCCTCCGGGTTCCTACGAGCAGTACTTC. Protein: CASSSPPGSYEQYF.